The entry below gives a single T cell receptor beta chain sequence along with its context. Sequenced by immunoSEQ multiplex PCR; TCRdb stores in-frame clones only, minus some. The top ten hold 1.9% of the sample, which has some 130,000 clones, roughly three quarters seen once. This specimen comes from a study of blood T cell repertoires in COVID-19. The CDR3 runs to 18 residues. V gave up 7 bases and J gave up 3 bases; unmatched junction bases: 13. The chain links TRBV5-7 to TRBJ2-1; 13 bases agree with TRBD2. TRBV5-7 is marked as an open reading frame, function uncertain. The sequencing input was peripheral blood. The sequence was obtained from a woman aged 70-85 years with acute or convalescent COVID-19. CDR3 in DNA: TGTGCCAGCCGCGACTGCGTGTGGACTAGCGGGAGCTACAATGAGCAGTTCTTC. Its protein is CASRDCVWTSGSYNEQFF.